This TCR beta chain was recovered during a study of blood T cells in healthy people across ages. Study-wide points: In long-lived donors, naive CD4+ cell counts and diversity exceeded those of aged donors. Diversity figures derived from one million T cells were judged to underestimate the true value.

The CDR3 has 15 amino acids. With 2 bases removed from V and 2 bases from J, the gap between germline ends came to 12 bases. Germline V gene lookup returns CDR1 SGHTA and CDR2 FQGNSA. The second PCR ran about 6 to 11 cycles with a sample-barcoded 5' primer and J-beta primers. One entry per CDR3 protein, called by TCRdb with MiXCR from the 5' RACE reads. The data hold about 840,000 distinct CDR3 sequences, with about 27% observed a single time. This clonotype has ten or more counts. As yet, its antigen is unknown. These same data were also listed under a study on T cells of mothers and their children. That report adds: For cDNA synthesis, the complete extracted RNA was used (roughly 1.4 ug per 15 ul). There was no detection of any persistent microchimeric T cell clones.

The sequence was obtained from a woman aged 40 to 55 in good health. The sequencing input was blood. The chain uses TRBV7-2 and TRBJ2-5; possible D gene TRBD1, 5 bases. The CDR3 nucleotides read TGTGCCAGCAGCTTACAGGCCCGGACACAAGAGACCCAGTACTTC. It encodes CASSLQARTQETQYF.